The rows below give T cell receptor beta chains drawn from one sample of a study of cytomegalovirus exposure and HLA in healthy donors. Method: immunoSEQ multiplex PCR; TCRdb's copy keeps in-frame clones and lacks some. This table holds about 260,000 clones, roughly 87% found once. The sequencing sample was made of PBMCs. The receptors were gathered from a woman in her thirties in good health and CMV-seronegative. CDR3s leave out the opening cysteine and the closing phenylalanine or tryptophan.

v_call	j_call	cdr3_aa
TRBV5-1	TRBJ2-3	ASSLYTDTQY
TRBV5-1	TRBJ2-7	ASSSGSAGEQY
TRBV25-1	TRBJ2-1	ASSDRRQGEQF
TRBV4-3	TRBJ2-3	ASSQYAGTSGESTDTQY
TRBV13	TRBJ2-6	ASRGFVDSRLSGANVLT
TRBV5-1	TRBJ2-1	ASSGTVDSYNEQF
TRBV6-4	TRBJ1-2	ASSDGQGAYGYT
TRBV19	TRBJ1-5	ATNFGAQPQH
TRBV6-4	TRBJ2-6	ASSAQGSGANVLT
TRBV4-3	TRBJ2-3	ASSQDPLAGVGDTQY
TRBV7-2	TRBJ2-7	ASSRTEFSSYEQY
TRBV11-2	TRBJ2-3	ASSPPGGGRARDTQY
TRBV14	TRBJ2-1	ASSSNNEQF
TRBV9	TRBJ2-3	ASSVSGINTDTQY
TRBV5-1	TRBJ2-1	ASSFGAGGDNEQF
TRBV7-8	TRBJ2-4	ASSLGRESKDIQY
TRBV10-3	TRBJ2-5	AISEESQETQY
TRBV19	TRBJ2-7	ASSIPSGRGRSYEQY
TRBV6-1	TRBJ2-7	ASSWSSGEQY